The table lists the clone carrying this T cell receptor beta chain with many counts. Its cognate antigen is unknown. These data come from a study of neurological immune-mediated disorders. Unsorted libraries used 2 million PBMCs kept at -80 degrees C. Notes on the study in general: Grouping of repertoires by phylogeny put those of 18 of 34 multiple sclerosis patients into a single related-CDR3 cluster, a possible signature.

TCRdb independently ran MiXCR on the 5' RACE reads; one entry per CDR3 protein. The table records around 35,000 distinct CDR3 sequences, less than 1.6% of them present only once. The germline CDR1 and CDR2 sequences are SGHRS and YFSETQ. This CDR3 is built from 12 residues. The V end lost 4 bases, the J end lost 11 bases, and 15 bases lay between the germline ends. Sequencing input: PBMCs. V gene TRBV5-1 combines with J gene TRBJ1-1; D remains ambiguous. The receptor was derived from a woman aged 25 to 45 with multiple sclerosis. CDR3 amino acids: CASSSDARTAFF. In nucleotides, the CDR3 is TGCGCCAGCAGCAGCGACGCACGGACGGCTTTCTTT.